The source of this T cell receptor beta chain is a study of OX40 agonist ivuxolimab in advanced cancers. TCRdb's table, derived via immunoSEQ multiplex PCR, lists solely in-frame clones and lacks some. The sample includes roughly 79,000 clones, about 90% seen only once; the top ten take around 1.5%. The material was CD4+ or CD8+ T cells sorted from blood, obtained in a trial of the OX40 agonist ivuxolimab. The origin of this receptor is an adult with an advanced solid tumor such as melanoma, head and neck, liver or kidney cancer.

CDR3 protein: CASSQVVGTQYF. As DNA, the CDR3 is TGCGCCAGCAGCCAAGTTGTCGGTACGCAGTATTTT. The gene calls are TRBV4-1 and TRBJ2-3; D gene unclear. V gave up 1 base and J gave up 8 bases, with 7 bases separating them. Germline CDR1 is MGHRA and CDR2 is YSYEKL. The CDR3 is made up of 12 amino acids.